Listed here is a single T cell receptor beta chain. Its antigen is undetermined. These data come from a study of T-cell memory formation after mild COVID-19. The study, taken as a whole, reports: CD4/CD8 balance characterized clones contracting day 15 to 85, and CD4+ skew characterized later expanders. Largely, contracting CD4+ clones fell within CM and EM, and contracting CD8+ clones within EMRA.

Germline CDR1 and CDR2: SNHLY and FYNNEI. CDR3 length: 14 residues. Trimming shortened V by 7 bases and J by 8 bases, and 15 bases separated the two germline ends. Barcoded TCR alpha and TCR beta cDNA libraries with UMIs came from 5'RACE using constant-segment primers. MiXCR, run by TCRdb on the 5' RACE reads, gives a single entry per CDR3 protein. The repertoire holds roughly 260,000 distinct CDR3 sequences, with roughly 15% as singletons. This clonotype was obtained from a young man who had mild COVID-19 (a few samples of this study predate the infection). Cell type and time point are not known. Sample: PBMCs or a T cell subset sorted from them (not recorded which). The V call is TRBV2, the J call TRBJ1-6, with D perhaps TRBD1 (5 bases). This CDR3 reads CASTQGFQDSPLHF. Written as DNA, the CDR3 is TGTGCCAGCACGCAGGGTTTTCAGGATTCACCCCTCCACTTT.